This note documents a single T cell receptor (beta chain) sequence. This record belongs to a study of technical replicates of blood from several donors. Germline-derived CDR1 and CDR2 are SGHTA and FQGNSA. V lost 4 bases and J lost 4, with 8 bases in between. This CDR3 has 13 residues. Libraries were prepared by immunoSEQ multiplex PCR; TCRdb keeps only in-frame clonotypes and omits some of them. The sample shows tens of thousands of clones, 70% to 90% of them seen only once. The J gene is TRBJ1-5, the V gene TRBV7-2; the D is unclear. This TCR was sampled from a human donor in good health. Some clones in this sample may be carry-over from other donors' samples. The sequenced sample was PBMCs. CDR3 nucleotides: TGTGCCAGCAGCTGGCAGAAGAATCAGCCCCAGCATTTT. Protein product: CASSWQKNQPQHF.